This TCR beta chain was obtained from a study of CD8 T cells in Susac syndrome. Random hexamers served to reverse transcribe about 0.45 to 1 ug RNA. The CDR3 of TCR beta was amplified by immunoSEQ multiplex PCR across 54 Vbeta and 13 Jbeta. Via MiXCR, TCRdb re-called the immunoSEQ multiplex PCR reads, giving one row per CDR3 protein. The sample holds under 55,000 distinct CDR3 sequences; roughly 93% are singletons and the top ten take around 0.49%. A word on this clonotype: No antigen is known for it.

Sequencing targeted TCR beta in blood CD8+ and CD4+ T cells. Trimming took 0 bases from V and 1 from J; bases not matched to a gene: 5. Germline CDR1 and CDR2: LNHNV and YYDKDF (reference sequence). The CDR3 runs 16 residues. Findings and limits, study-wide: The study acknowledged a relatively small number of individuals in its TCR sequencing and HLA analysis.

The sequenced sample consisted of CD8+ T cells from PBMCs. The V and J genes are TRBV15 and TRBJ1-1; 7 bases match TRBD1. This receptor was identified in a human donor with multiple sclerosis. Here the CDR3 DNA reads TGTGCCACCAGCAGAGATGGTAGGACAGGGAACACTGAAGCTTTCTTT. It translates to CATSRDGRTGNTEAFF.